The clone carrying this TCR beta chain was observed at least ten times. Its antigen is unknown. A second PCR, run for 7 to 11 cycles, used a sample-barcoded 5' primer plus a J-beta primer mix. TCRdb called the 5' RACE reads again in MiXCR, with one record for every CDR3 protein. The sample lists some 1.6 million distinct CDR3 sequences, almost 35% occurring once. These data come from a study of blood T cells in healthy people across ages. The study, taken as a whole, reports: PBMC samples, being unsorted, prevented any conclusive comparison of naive and antigen-experienced cells. Possibly confounding the expanded clonotype changes was the fact that donor CMV status was unknown.

This CDR3 is 13 amino acids long. Germline values: CDR1 SGDLS, CDR2 YYNGEE. Trimming removed 0 bases from V and 6 bases from J, with 8 bases in between. This sequence joins TRBV9 and TRBJ2-3; D ambiguous. The TCR originated in a woman aged 25 to 45 in good health. The source material was blood. CDR3 sequence reads: CASSVVVMDTQYF. DNA of the CDR3: TGTGCCAGCAGCGTAGTAGTCATGGATACGCAGTATTTT.